The present T cell receptor (beta chain) was sequenced within a study of OX40 agonist ivuxolimab in advanced cancers. It was autoimmune disease history or systemic immunosuppression that excluded patients. With respect to this clone: Its antigen remains unknown.

Study-level results: Also showing low normalized T-cell clonal expansion were some of the nonresponders. Relatively little clonal expansion, among the lowest observed, appeared in partial responders at 0.1-3.0 mg/kg. What antigens the expanded peripheral T cells recognized was never established.

The CDR3 is made up of 16 amino acids. V dropped 1 base and J dropped 5; count of bases not matched to a gene: 6. From germline, CDR1 is MGHRA and CDR2 YSYEKL. The protocol was immunoSEQ multiplex PCR, while the TCRdb copy is restricted to in-frame clones and leaves out a portion. The sample includes around 39,000 clones, 70% to 85% of them seen just once. The V call is TRBV4-1, the J call TRBJ2-2; 8 nucleotides align to TRBD1. The specimen comprised CD4+ or CD8+ T cells sorted from blood, sampled in a trial of the OX40 agonist ivuxolimab. The receptor comes from an adult with an advanced solid tumor such as melanoma, head and neck, liver or kidney cancer. The CDR3 reads CASSQGNRGRTGELFF. Here the CDR3 DNA reads TGCGCCAGCAGCCAAGGGAACAGGGGGAGGACCGGGGAGCTGTTTTTT.